The 10 T cell receptor beta chains listed next were all sequenced from one sample in a study of T cells in Graves' hyperthyroidism and ophthalmopathy (dated by TCRdb to the late 2010s). Receptor amplification or capture employed multiplex PCR. TCRdb records Illumina HiSeq 2000 as the sequencer. The TCR beta CDR3 regions were amplified from RNA transcripts. For the first round of RT-PCR on the TCR CDR3, the HTBI primer set was used together with the Qiagen OneStep RT-PCR kit. TCRdb trimmed public reads at Q25 via fastp, called clones via MiXCR and kept in-frame beta chains. Rows with one shared CDR3 protein collapse into an entry with the most common genes and DNA. Recorded for this sample are around 300,000 distinct CDR3 sequences; less than 15% of them occurred a single time. More than 7.5% of the sample lies in the top ten. Sequenced sample: blood. Every receptor here comes from a woman younger than 45 with Graves' hyperthyroidism that later progressed to Graves' ophthalmopathy.

In this sample, this clonotype turned up many times. The chain uses TRBV28 and TRBJ2-5, with unresolved D. V was clipped by 5 bases and J by 8 bases, with 15 bases between them. The germline V gene has CDR1 MDHEN and CDR2 SYDVKM. The CDR3 runs to 13 residues. CDR3 in amino acids: CASSLDGAGTQYF. CDR3 nucleotides: TGTGCCAGCAGTCTGGACGGCGCAGGTACCCAGTACTTC.

Ten or more counts support this clonotype. V gene TRBV5-1 combines with J gene TRBJ2-7; D not certain. The CDR3 has 13 residues. The germline V gene encodes CDR1 SGHRS and CDR2 YFSETQ. Trimming took off 0 bases at V and 7 bases at J, with 11 bases between the two ends. CDR3 sequence: CASSLDSSGEQYF. The CDR3 nucleotides read TGCGCCAGCAGCTTGGACAGCTCGGGTGAGCAGTACTTC.

Ten or more counts support this clonotype. This sequence joins TRBV30 and TRBJ2-2, with a weak D call TRBD1 (5 bases). The CDR3 is 13 amino acids. The V and J ends lost 2 bases and 1 base respectively, with 5 bases between them. Germline CDR1 reads GTSNPN; CDR2 reads SVGIG (reference sequence). This CDR3 reads CAWSQGNTGELFF. In DNA form, the CDR3 reads TGTGCCTGGAGTCAGGGGAACACCGGGGAGCTGTTTTTT.

This clonotype appeared a few times. V and J are TRBV5-1 and TRBJ2-5, with D perhaps matching TRBD1 (5 bases). The V gene's germline CDR1 is SGHRS and CDR2 YFSETQ. The length of the CDR3 is 15 residues. Trimming pared 0 bases from V and 1 base from J, leaving 10 bases between. The CDR3 nucleotides are TGCGCCAGCAGCTTGGGGGCTCAGGGCCAAGAGACCCAGTACTTC. This translates into CASSLGAQGQETQYF. Drawing the rest from reference TRBV5-1 and TRBJ2-5, the complete variable domain is KAGVTQTPRYLIKTRGQQVTLSCSPISGHRSVSWYQQTPGQGLQFLFEYFSETQRNKGNFPGRFSGRQFSNSRSEMNVSTLELGDSALYLCASSLGAQGQETQYFGPGTRLLVL.

This chain links TRBV27 with TRBJ1-2, with D possibly being TRBD1 (5 bases). The germline V gene encodes CDR1 MNHEY and CDR2 SMNVEV (reference sequence). The ends were cut back, 5 bases at V and 3 bases at J, with 13 bases in the middle. There are 14 residues in the CDR3. The CDR3 sequence is CASSTFGTDYGYTF. The CDR3 DNA sequence: TGTGCCAGCAGTACCTTCGGGACGGACTATGGCTACACCTTC.

This clonotype showed up many times. V gene TRBV10-2 combines with J gene TRBJ1-1; unclear D gene. The CDR3 covers 13 residues. The V gene lost 2 bases and the J gene lost 1 base, with 5 bases spanning the gap. Per germline, CDR1 WSHSY and CDR2 SAAADI. The CDR3 here is CASSETGNTEAFF. The CDR3 bases are TGCGCCAGCAGTGAGACGGGGAACACTGAAGCTTTCTTT.

The sample holds many counts of this clonotype. The chain combines TRBV29-1 with TRBJ2-7; 8 nucleotides match TRBD1. This CDR3 comprises 12 residues. Germline V gives CDR1 SQVTM, CDR2 ANQGSEA. The V gene end was trimmed by 4 bases and the J gene end by 7 bases; junction bases not matched to a gene: 6. Here the CDR3 reads CSVVPGGGEQYF. The DNA of the CDR3 is TGCAGCGTTGTTCCAGGGGGCGGTGAGCAGTACTTC.

In its sample, this clonotype was seen many times. The genes are TRBV28 and TRBJ2-7; a possible D gene is TRBD2 (5 bases). V gave up 10 bases and J gave up 0 bases, with 16 bases separating them. CDR1 MDHEN and CDR2 SYDVKM come from the germline V gene. This CDR3 is built from 14 residues. The CDR3 sequence is CATQELGSSYEQYF. In DNA form, the CDR3 reads TGTGCCACCCAGGAGTTGGGGAGCTCCTACGAGCAGTACTTC.

This clonotype was detected ten times or more. The chain has TRBV27 and TRBJ1-1, with D maybe TRBD1 (5 bases). V was pared by 9 bases and J by 1 base, with 12 bases between. CDR3 length: 13 residues. Germline CDR1 and CDR2: MNHEY and SMNVEV (reference sequence). The CDR3 loop reads CASKSGGNTEAFF. DNA of the CDR3: TGTGCCAGTAAGTCCGGGGGGAACACTGAAGCTTTCTTT.

There are many counts of this clonotype. The chain has TRBV11-2 and TRBJ2-1; D may correspond to TRBD1 or TRBD2 (5 bases each). Germline CDR1 and CDR2: SGHAT and FQNNGV. This CDR3 region has 10 residues. V was pared by 5 bases and J by 10 bases, with 6 bases between. In nucleotides, the CDR3 is TGTGCCAGCAGCGGGGGAGAGCAGTTCTTC. Protein product: CASSGGEQFF.